This TCR beta chain comes out of a study of T cells after yellow fever vaccination. The germline V gene encodes CDR1 SNHLY and CDR2 FYNNEI. The CDR3 runs to 14 residues. V lost 4 bases, J lost 6 bases, and 12 bases lay in between. In making TCR cDNA, 5'RACE template switching added a universal primer site and UMIs to it. TCRdb used MiXCR to reprocess the 5' RACE reads, holding one entry per CDR3 protein. Here the sample spans hundreds of thousands of distinct CDR3 sequences, around 13% being singletons. This TCR was sampled from a man aged 18 to 30 who received the YFV17D yellow fever vaccine. This chain links TRBV2 with TRBJ2-2, with a weak D call TRBD1 (6 bases). The source was CD4+ T cells sorted from PBMCs, collected 15 days after the yellow fever booster vaccination. The CDR3 sequence is CASSAGTMAGELFF. The CDR3 DNA sequence: TGTGCCAGCAGTGCCGGGACAATGGCCGGGGAGCTGTTTTTT.